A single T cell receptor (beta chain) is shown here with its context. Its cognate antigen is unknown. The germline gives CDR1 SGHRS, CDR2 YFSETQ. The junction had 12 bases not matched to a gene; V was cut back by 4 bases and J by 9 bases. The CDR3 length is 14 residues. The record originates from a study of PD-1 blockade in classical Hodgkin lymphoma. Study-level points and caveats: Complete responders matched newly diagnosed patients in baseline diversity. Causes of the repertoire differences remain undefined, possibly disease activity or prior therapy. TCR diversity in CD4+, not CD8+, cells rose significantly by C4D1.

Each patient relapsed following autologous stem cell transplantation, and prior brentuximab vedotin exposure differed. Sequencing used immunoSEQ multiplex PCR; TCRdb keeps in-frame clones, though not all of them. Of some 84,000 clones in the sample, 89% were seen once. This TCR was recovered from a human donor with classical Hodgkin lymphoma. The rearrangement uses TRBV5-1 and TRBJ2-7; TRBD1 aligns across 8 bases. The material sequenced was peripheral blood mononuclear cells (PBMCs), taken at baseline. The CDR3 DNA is TGCGCCAGCAGCCTTCTCTCGACAGGGGCTGGGCAGTACTTC. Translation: CASSLLSTGAGQYF.